The T cell receptor beta chain under discussion was sequenced for a study of siplizumab effects on memory and regulatory T cells. V was trimmed by 3 bases and J by 2 bases, leaving 11 bases between them. Germline CDR1 reads SNHLY; CDR2 reads FYNNEI. The CDR3 extends over 14 amino acids. Measured with immunoSEQ multiplex PCR; TCRdb has only the in-frame clones, and not every one. The data contain over 95,000 clones, roughly 93% of them singletons. The TCR sequence derives from a human donor in good health. The sequenced material came from non-Treg CD4+ T cells sorted from blood. This rearrangement joins TRBV2 to TRBJ2-7; no firm D call. The chain's CDR3 is CASSDLGTTYEQYF. CDR3 sequence (DNA): TGTGCCAGCAGTGATCTCGGTACAACCTACGAGCAGTACTTC.